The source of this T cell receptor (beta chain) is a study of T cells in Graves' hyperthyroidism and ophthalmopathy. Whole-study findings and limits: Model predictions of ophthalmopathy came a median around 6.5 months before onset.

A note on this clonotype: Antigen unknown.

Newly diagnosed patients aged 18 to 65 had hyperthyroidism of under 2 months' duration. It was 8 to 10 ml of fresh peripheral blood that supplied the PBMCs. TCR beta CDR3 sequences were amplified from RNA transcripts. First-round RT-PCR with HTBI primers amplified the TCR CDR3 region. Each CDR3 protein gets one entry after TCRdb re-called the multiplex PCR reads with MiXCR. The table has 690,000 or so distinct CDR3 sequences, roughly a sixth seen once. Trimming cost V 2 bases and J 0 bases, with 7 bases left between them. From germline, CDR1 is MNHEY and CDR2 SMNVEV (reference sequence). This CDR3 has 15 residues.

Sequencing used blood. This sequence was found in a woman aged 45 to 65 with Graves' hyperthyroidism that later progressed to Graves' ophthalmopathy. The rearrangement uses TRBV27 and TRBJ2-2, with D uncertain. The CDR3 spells CASSLNGPNTGELFF. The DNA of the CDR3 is TGTGCCAGCAGTTTAAATGGGCCGAACACCGGGGAGCTGTTTTTT.